This T cell receptor (beta chain) is from a study of T cell changes during pregnancy in multiple sclerosis. Germline loops: CDR1 SSHAT, CDR2 FNYEAQ (reference sequence). The CDR3 consists of 15 residues. Trimming took 0 bases from V and 7 from J, leaving 13 bases between them. Produced via immunoSEQ multiplex PCR; TCRdb's table is partial and in-frame only. The repertoire includes about 93,000 clones, around 92% of them detected once, and about 2% sits in the top ten. The source is a female donor with multiple sclerosis, enrolled in a pregnancy study. Here the sequenced sample was peripheral blood, taken after pregnancy. V is TRBV7-7 and J is TRBJ2-1; D is possibly TRBD2 (6 bases). The DNA for the CDR3 is TGTGCCAGCAGCTTAGCTGGCGGAGGGCTTAATGAGCAGTTCTTC. Its protein is CASSLAGGGLNEQFF.